This T cell receptor (beta chain) was found in a study of blood T cell repertoires in COVID-19. Across the study: T cells, B-cell-depleted T cells, or PBMCs supplied cDNA or gDNA.

Authors' processing steps: Cell counts per sample came from amplifying reference gene primers. The protocol was immunoSEQ multiplex PCR, while the TCRdb copy is restricted to in-frame clones and leaves out a portion. V and J calls and clone size come straight from that table; D and trimming were deduced from the DNA. The sample shows 250,000 to 300,000 clones, approximately 87% of them seen only once. The ends were cut back, 0 bases at V and 4 bases at J, with 17 bases in the middle. The CDR3 runs 16 residues. Germline V gene sequence: CDR1 SGDLS, CDR2 YYNGEE. The specimen was peripheral blood. The genes are TRBV9 and TRBJ2-7; tentative D call: TRBD2 (7 bases). This TCR was recovered from a woman aged 30 to 39 with COVID-19, enrolled during active disease. The DNA of the CDR3 is TGTGCCAGCAGCGTAGATGAGGGGGGGCCTACATACGAGCAGTACTTC. This translates into CASSVDEGGPTYEQYF.